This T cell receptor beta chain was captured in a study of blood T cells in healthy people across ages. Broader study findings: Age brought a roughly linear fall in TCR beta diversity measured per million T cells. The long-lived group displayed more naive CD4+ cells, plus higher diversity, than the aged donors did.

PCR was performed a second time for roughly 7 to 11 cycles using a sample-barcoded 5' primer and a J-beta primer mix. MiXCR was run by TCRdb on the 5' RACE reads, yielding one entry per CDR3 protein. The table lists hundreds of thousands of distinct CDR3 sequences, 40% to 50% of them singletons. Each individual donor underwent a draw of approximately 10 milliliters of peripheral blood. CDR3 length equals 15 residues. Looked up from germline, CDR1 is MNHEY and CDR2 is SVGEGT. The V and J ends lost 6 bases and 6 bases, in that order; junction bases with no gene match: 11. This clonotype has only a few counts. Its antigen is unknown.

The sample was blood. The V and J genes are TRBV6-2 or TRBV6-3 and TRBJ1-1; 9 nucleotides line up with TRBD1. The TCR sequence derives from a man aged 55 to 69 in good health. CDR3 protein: CASSPATGGSAEAFF. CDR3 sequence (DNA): TGTGCCAGCAGCCCCGCAACAGGGGGCAGCGCTGAAGCTTTCTTT.